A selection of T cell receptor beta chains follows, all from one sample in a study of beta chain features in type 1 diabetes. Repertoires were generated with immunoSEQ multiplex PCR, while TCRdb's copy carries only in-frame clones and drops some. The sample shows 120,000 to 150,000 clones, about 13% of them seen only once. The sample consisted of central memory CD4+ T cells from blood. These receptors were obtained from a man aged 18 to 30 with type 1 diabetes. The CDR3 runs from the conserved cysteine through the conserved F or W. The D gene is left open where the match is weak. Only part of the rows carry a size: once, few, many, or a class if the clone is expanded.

DNA: TGTGCCAGCAGCCAAACCGGGGAGCTGTTTTTT
CDR3: CASSQTGELFF
D: -
J: TRBJ2-2
size: -
V: TRBV7-2

DNA: TGTGCCAGCAGCGGGGGAAGGGCGGAGACCCAGTACTTC
CDR3: CASSGGRAETQYF
D: -
J: TRBJ2-5
size: -
V: TRBV9

DNA: TGTGCCAGCTCACGCGATTTGGGAGTCACTGAAGCTTTCTTT
CDR3: CASSRDLGVTEAFF
D: -
J: TRBJ1-1
size: few
V: TRBV18

DNA: TGTGCCAGCAGTGTCCCAAAGGTTGAGCAGTACTTC
CDR3: CASSVPKVEQYF
D: -
J: TRBJ2-7
size: many
V: TRBV28

DNA: TGTGCCAGCAGTTCCCGGGACACCTGGCGGGGCTACACCTTC
CDR3: CASSSRDTWRGYTF
D: -
J: TRBJ1-2
size: -
V: TRBV28

DNA: TGTGCCAGCAGCTTGGCGGACGAGCAGTACTTC
CDR3: CASSLADEQYF
D: -
J: TRBJ2-7
size: few
V: TRBV5-6

DNA: TGCGCCAGCAGCTTGGGGCAGGGGTTTGACATTCAGTACTTC
CDR3: CASSLGQGFDIQYF
D: -
J: TRBJ2-4
size: few
V: TRBV5-1

DNA: TGTGCCTGGACCCCTGGGGGACAGACTGGAAACACCATATATTTT
CDR3: CAWTPGGQTGNTIYF
D: TRBD1
J: TRBJ1-3
size: few
V: TRBV30

DNA: TGTGCCAGCAGCTCCCGGACTAGCGGGCGGGATACGCAGTATTTT
CDR3: CASSSRTSGRDTQYF
D: TRBD2
J: TRBJ2-3
size: few
V: TRBV7-2

DNA: TGTGCCAGTAGTTTCGTCGGAAACACCATATATTTT
CDR3: CASSFVGNTIYF
D: -
J: TRBJ1-3
size: -
V: TRBV19

DNA: TGCGCCAGCAGCTTGGAGGGACAGGGTGTCGACGAGCAGTACTTC
CDR3: CASSLEGQGVDEQYF
D: TRBD1
J: TRBJ2-7
size: few
V: TRBV5-1

DNA: TGTGCCAGTAGCATCCCAGGGGCCGGGGGGACCCAGTACTTC
CDR3: CASSIPGAGGTQYF
D: -
J: TRBJ2-5
size: many
V: TRBV19

DNA: TGTGCCAGCACCCTCGTTGGGTACAATGAGCAGTTCTTC
CDR3: CASTLVGYNEQFF
D: -
J: TRBJ2-1
size: -
V: TRBV5-4

DNA: TGTGCCTGGAGTGTTGGAGGGGGCCAAGAGACCCAGTACTTC
CDR3: CAWSVGGGQETQYF
D: -
J: TRBJ2-5
size: -
V: TRBV30

DNA: TGCAGTGCCCGGGGCCCAGATACGCAGTATTTT
CDR3: CSARGPDTQYF
D: -
J: TRBJ2-3
size: few
V: TRBV20-1

DNA: TGTGCCAGCAGTTTGGGGGGGACAGGGTTAGAGACCCAGCATTTT
CDR3: CASSLGGTGLETQHF
D: TRBD1
J: TRBJ1-5
size: few
V: TRBV7-6

DNA: TGTGCCTCTCAGGGGGTGGCTGGAAACACCATATATTTT
CDR3: CASQGVAGNTIYF
D: TRBD1
J: TRBJ1-3
size: few
V: TRBV30

DNA: TGTGCCTGGAGTGTAAAGGGTTCACCCCTCCACTTT
CDR3: CAWSVKGSPLHF
D: -
J: TRBJ1-6
size: -
V: TRBV30

DNA: TGTGCCAGCAGTTTAGGACAGCCCCAAGAGACCCAGTACTTC
CDR3: CASSLGQPQETQYF
D: -
J: TRBJ2-5
size: many
V: TRBV28

DNA: TGTGCCAGTAGTATCGCCGGGCCCACGGTCCCAGATACGCAGTATTTT
CDR3: CASSIAGPTVPDTQYF
D: -
J: TRBJ2-3
size: -
V: TRBV19

DNA: TGTGCCAGCTCACCCGCTAGAGAGGGGGCGGGGTACTTC
CDR3: CASSPAREGAGYF
D: TRBD1
J: TRBJ2-7
size: few
V: TRBV18

DNA: TGTGCCAGCAGCTTAGACAGGGCCACCTACAATGAGCAGTTCTTC
CDR3: CASSLDRATYNEQFF
D: -
J: TRBJ2-1
size: -
V: TRBV7-9

DNA: TGTGCCAGCAGCTTATTAAGCGCAGGGGCCAACGTCCTGACTTTC
CDR3: CASSLLSAGANVLTF
D: -
J: TRBJ2-6
size: few
V: TRBV7-9

DNA: TGTGCCAGCAGTCCTTCGGCGGGGGGCAATCAGCCCCAGCATTTT
CDR3: CASSPSAGGNQPQHF
D: -
J: TRBJ1-5
size: many
V: TRBV28

DNA: TGCGCCAGCAGCGTCTCGACAGGGGTGCTCTACAATGAGCAGTTCTTC
CDR3: CASSVSTGVLYNEQFF
D: TRBD1
J: TRBJ2-1
size: -
V: TRBV5-1

DNA: TGTGCCAGCTCACCGGGGACACAGTCCTACGAGCAGTACTTC
CDR3: CASSPGTQSYEQYF
D: -
J: TRBJ2-7
size: -
V: TRBV18

DNA: TGTGCCAGCAGCTTCGGGTCCCACAGCAGCACCATATATTTT
CDR3: CASSFGSHSSTIYF
D: -
J: TRBJ1-3
size: -
V: TRBV7-9

DNA: TGCGCCAGCAGCTCCCAAGGGACGGAAATGAACACTGAAGCTTTCTTT
CDR3: CASSSQGTEMNTEAFF
D: -
J: TRBJ1-1
size: few
V: TRBV5-1

DNA: TGTGCCAGCAGTCCGGGAGGGGACTATGGCTACACCTTC
CDR3: CASSPGGDYGYTF
D: -
J: TRBJ1-2
size: few
V: TRBV2

DNA: TGTGCCAGCAGCCAACTGTTTGGGGAGACCCAGTACTTC
CDR3: CASSQLFGETQYF
D: -
J: TRBJ2-5
size: few
V: TRBV14

DNA: TGTGCCAGCAGTTCGTTACAGGGGAACACTGAAGCTTTCTTT
CDR3: CASSSLQGNTEAFF
D: -
J: TRBJ1-1
size: few
V: TRBV28

DNA: TGTGCCAGCAGTTTAGTACGGGGTGGCTACAATGAGCAGTTCTTC
CDR3: CASSLVRGGYNEQFF
D: -
J: TRBJ2-1
size: once
V: TRBV27

DNA: TGTGCCAGCAGTGAGGACGGGACAGGTGATAATTCACCCCTCCACTTT
CDR3: CASSEDGTGDNSPLHF
D: TRBD1
J: TRBJ1-6
size: -
V: TRBV25-1

DNA: TGTGCCAGCAGCCAAGAGGAACAGGGCAATGGCTACACCTTC
CDR3: CASSQEEQGNGYTF
D: -
J: TRBJ1-2
size: -
V: TRBV4-2

DNA: TGTGCCAGCAGCTTGGAGGGGAGTCAGCCCCAGCATTTT
CDR3: CASSLEGSQPQHF
D: -
J: TRBJ1-5
size: few
V: TRBV7-9

DNA: TGTGCCAGCAGTAGGCAGGGGCCGACCCAGGGGCAGTACTTC
CDR3: CASSRQGPTQGQYF
D: -
J: TRBJ2-7
size: few
V: TRBV28

DNA: TGTGCCAGCGGCTTAGGGACAGCTTCCTACGAGCAGTACTTC
CDR3: CASGLGTASYEQYF
D: TRBD1
J: TRBJ2-7
size: few
V: TRBV7-2

DNA: TGTGCCAGCAGTGCACCGTTGTCCGGGGCTTCTGGAAACACCATATATTTT
CDR3: CASSAPLSGASGNTIYF
D: -
J: TRBJ1-3
size: few
V: TRBV28

DNA: TGTGCCACCGGGCCCGGGGGGGGAAGTAATGAGCAGTTCTTC
CDR3: CATGPGGGSNEQFF
D: TRBD2
J: TRBJ2-1
size: -
V: TRBV6-5

DNA: TGCGCCAGCAGTGTGGGGGGCACTGAAGCTTTCTTT
CDR3: CASSVGGTEAFF
D: -
J: TRBJ1-1
size: -
V: TRBV10-2

DNA: TGTGCCAGCGGGAGACAGGGGATGAACACTGAAGCTTTCTTT
CDR3: CASGRQGMNTEAFF
D: TRBD1
J: TRBJ1-1
size: -
V: TRBV27

DNA: TGTGCCAGCAGCCGACTAGTTCATGAGCAGTTCTTC
CDR3: CASSRLVHEQFF
D: -
J: TRBJ2-1
size: -
V: TRBV6-6

DNA: TGTGCCAGCTCACCGTCTCGGGCTCAAGAGACCCAGTACTTC
CDR3: CASSPSRAQETQYF
D: -
J: TRBJ2-5
size: few
V: TRBV18